This T cell receptor beta chain was found in a study of beta chain features in type 1 diabetes. Study results and caveats: At VDJ recombination sites, type 1 diabetes patients had fewer insertions and more deleted nucleotides.

V dropped 0 bases and J dropped 0 bases, with 7 bases sitting between them. Germline CDR1 SNHLY, CDR2 FYNNEI. The length of the CDR3 is 15 residues. Since all of the isolated RNA was reverse transcribed, expressed TCRB transcripts were what got sequenced. Here immunoSEQ multiplex PCR was the method, and the copy in TCRdb shows in-frame clones only, minus some. The data show about 210,000 clones, approximately 10% seen once. Cells sorted by CD45RO/CCR7/CD25/CD127/CD95/CD27 comprised CD4+ naive, central memory, regulatory and stem cell-like memory cells. This clone has a handful of counts. Its target is unknown.

The chain has TRBV2 and TRBJ2-3; no definite D call. This clonotype was sampled from a man between 18 and 35 years old in good health. The specimen was central memory CD4+ T cells from blood. CDR3 DNA: TGTGCCAGCAGTGAAGCCCGGGCTAGCACAGATACGCAGTATTTT. Amino acid sequence: CASSEARASTDTQYF.